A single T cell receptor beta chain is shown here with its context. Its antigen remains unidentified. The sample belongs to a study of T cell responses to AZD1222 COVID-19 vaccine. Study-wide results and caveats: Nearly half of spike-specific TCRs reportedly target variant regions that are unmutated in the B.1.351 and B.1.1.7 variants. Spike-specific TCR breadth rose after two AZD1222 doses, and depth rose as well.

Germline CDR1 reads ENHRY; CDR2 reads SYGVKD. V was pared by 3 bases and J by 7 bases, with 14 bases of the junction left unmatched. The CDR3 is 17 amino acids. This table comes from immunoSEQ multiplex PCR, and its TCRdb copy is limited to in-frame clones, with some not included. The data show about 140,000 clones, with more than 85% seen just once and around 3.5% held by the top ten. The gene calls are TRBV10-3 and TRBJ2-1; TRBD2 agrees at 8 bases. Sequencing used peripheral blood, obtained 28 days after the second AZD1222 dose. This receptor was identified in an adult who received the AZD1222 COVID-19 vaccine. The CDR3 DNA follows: TGTGCCATCAGTGACCCGGGGGGGAGGGGATCTGGTAATGAGCAGTTCTTC. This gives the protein CAISDPGGRGSGNEQFF.